What follows are 10 T cell receptor beta chains derived from one specimen sequenced in a study of identical twins. TCRdb re-analysed the 5' RACE reads in MiXCR, keeping a single row per CDR3 protein. This sample has approximately 620,000 distinct CDR3 sequences, with over 8.5% found just once. A further study also used this sample, focusing on yellow fever vaccine responses in identical twins.

Sequencing input: PBMCs. The receptors were sampled from a woman under 30 in good health.

The chain combines TRBV6-4 with TRBJ2-1; 7 bases are shared with TRBD1. The CDR3 length is 15 residues. V was clipped by 7 bases and J by 7 bases; unmatched bases: 13. Germline loops: CDR1 MRHNA, CDR2 SNTAGT. CDR3 nucleotides: TGTGCCAGCAACTCCCGAGGGGACAGTTGGAATGAGCAGTTCTTC. It is translated as CASNSRGDSWNEQFF.

This clonotype occurred a few times. The chain employs TRBV7-9 and TRBJ1-1, with TRBD1 matching over 7 bases. CDR3 length equals 15 residues. The V gene's germline CDR1 is SEHNR and CDR2 FQNEAQ (reference sequence). The trim removed 5 bases at V and 4 bases at J, leaving 10 bases unmatched. The CDR3 sequence: CASSPIGTESTEAFF. The CDR3, as DNA: TGTGCCAGCAGCCCAATCGGGACAGAATCCACTGAAGCTTTCTTT. The whole variable domain, filled in from reference TRBV7-9 and TRBJ1-1, reads DTGVSQNPRHKITKRGQNVTFRCDPISEHNRLYWYRQTLGQGPEFLTYFQNEAQLEKSRLLSDRFSAERPKGSFSTLEIQRTEQGDSAMYLCASSPIGTESTEAFFGQGTRLTVV.

The chain combines TRBV6-6 with TRBJ1-6; D not resolved. CDR1 MNHNY and CDR2 SVGAGI come from the germline V gene (reference sequence). The CDR3 covers 12 residues. V lost 11 bases and J 6 bases, leaving 11 bases between the germline ends. The CDR3 region has the DNA TGTGCCGGCCGAAAGGGTAATTCACCCCTCCACTTT. It encodes CAGRKGNSPLHF.

This clonotype was detected many times. The chain joins TRBV5-1 to TRBJ2-3; D not resolved. CDR1 SGHRS and CDR2 YFSETQ come from the germline V gene. This CDR3 is 14 amino acids long. V gave up 10 bases and J gave up 6 bases, with 21 bases separating them. In DNA form, the CDR3 reads TGCGCCTCTTTAAACACCCCAGGCGTGGATACGCAGTATTTT. This encodes CASLNTPGVDTQYF.

This clonotype was observed many times. The CDR3 region is CASSSTARVYNEQFF. CDR3 nucleotide sequence: TGTGCCAGCAGCTCGACCGCGCGGGTATACAATGAGCAGTTCTTC. V gene TRBV7-2 combines with J gene TRBJ2-1, with D possibly being TRBD2 (5 bases). CDR3 size: 15 residues. V lost 4 bases, J lost 4 bases, and 14 bases lay in between. Germline values: CDR1 SGHTA, CDR2 FQGNSA.

This clonotype was picked up many times. Germline and junction disagree at one end, which may indicate a read error. The rearrangement uses TRBV4-1 and TRBJ2-6; D is perhaps TRBD2 (6 bases). This CDR3 is built from 13 residues. CDR1 and CDR2 from the germline V gene are MGHRA and YSYEKL. For the CDR3, the DNA is TGCGCCAGCAGCCAAGATCGGGGGTACAAAGTGGCTTTC. Encoded protein: CASSQDRGYKVAF.

V and J are TRBV28 and TRBJ2-1; tentatively, D is TRBD2 (6 bases). The V gene lost 6 bases and the J gene lost 9 bases, with 18 bases spanning the gap. Looked up from germline, CDR1 is MDHEN and CDR2 is SYDVKM. The CDR3 runs 14 residues. In DNA form, the CDR3 reads TGTGCCAGCAGCCCTAAGCGGGCGCCCTCTGAGCAGTTCTTC. This encodes CASSPKRAPSEQFF.

This clonotype was counted a few times. V gene TRBV15 combines with J gene TRBJ2-5; D ambiguous. Germline V gene sequence: CDR1 LNHNV, CDR2 YYDKDF (reference sequence). V shed 0 bases and J shed 2 bases, with 10 bases lying between them. This CDR3 region has 15 residues. The CDR3: CATSREGTRQETQYF. CDR3 DNA sequence: TGTGCCACCAGCAGAGAAGGAACCAGACAAGAGACCCAGTACTTC.

This clonotype appeared many times. The chain carries TRBV12-3 or TRBV12-4 and TRBJ2-1; D possibly matches TRBD1 or TRBD2 (5 bases each). There are 14 residues in the CDR3. Deletions cut 5 bases from V and 1 base from J, with 9 bases between. This CDR3 is CASSVGASYNEQFF. CDR3 in DNA: TGTGCCAGCAGTGTCGGGGCATCCTACAATGAGCAGTTCTTC.

V usage is TRBV3-1 and J usage is TRBJ1-3, with 10 bases fitting TRBD1. The CDR3 consists of 14 residues. Germline CDR1 LGHDT, CDR2 YNNKEL (reference sequence). V lost 4 bases, J lost 4 bases, and 1 base stayed unmatched. The CDR3, as DNA: TGTGCCAGCAGCCGACAGGGGGCGGGAAACACCATATATTTT. This gives the protein CASSRQGAGNTIYF.